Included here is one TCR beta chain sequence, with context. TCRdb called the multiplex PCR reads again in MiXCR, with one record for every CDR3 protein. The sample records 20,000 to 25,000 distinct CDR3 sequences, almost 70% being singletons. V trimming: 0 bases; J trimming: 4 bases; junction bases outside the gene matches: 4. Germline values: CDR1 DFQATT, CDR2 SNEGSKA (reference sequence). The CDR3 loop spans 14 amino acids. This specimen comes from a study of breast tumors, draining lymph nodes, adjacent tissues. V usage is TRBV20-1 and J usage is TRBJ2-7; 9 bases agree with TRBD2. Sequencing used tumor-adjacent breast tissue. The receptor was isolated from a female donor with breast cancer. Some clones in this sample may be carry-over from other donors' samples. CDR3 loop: CSARDASGNYEQYF. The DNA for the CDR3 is TGCAGTGCTAGAGATGCTAGCGGGAATTACGAGCAGTACTTC.